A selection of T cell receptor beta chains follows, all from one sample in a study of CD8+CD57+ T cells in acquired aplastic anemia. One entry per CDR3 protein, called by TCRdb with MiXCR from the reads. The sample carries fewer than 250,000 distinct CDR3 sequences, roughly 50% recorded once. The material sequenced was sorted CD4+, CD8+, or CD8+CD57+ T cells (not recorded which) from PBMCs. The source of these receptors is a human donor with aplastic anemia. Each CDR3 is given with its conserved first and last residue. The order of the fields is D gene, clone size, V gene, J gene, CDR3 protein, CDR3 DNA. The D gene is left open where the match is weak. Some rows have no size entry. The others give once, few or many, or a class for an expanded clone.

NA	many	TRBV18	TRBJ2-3	CASSSRDTQYF	TGTGCCAGCTCATCCAGAGATACGCAGTATTTT
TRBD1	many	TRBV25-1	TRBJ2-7	CASSALRAGGDEQYF	TGTGCCAGCAGTGCCCTCCGGGCAGGGGGCGACGAGCAGTACTTC
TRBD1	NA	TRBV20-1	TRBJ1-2	CSALQGTNYGYTF	TGCAGTGCTCTACAGGGGACTAACTATGGCTACACCTTC
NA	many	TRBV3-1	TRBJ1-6	CASSQELNSPLHF	TGTGCCAGCAGCCAAGAACTCAATTCACCCCTCCACTTT
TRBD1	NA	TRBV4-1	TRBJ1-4	CASSQGRTGETNEKLFF	TGCGCCAGCAGCCAAGGAAGAACAGGGGAAACTAATGAAAAACTGTTTTTT
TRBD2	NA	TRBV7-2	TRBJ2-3	CASSYRTSGGTDTQYF	TGTGCCAGCAGCTATAGGACTAGCGGGGGCACAGATACGCAGTATTTT
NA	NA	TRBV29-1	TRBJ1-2	CSVSRDYYGYTF	TGCAGCGTCAGCAGGGATTACTATGGCTACACCTTC
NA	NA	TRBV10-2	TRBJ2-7	CASSESGRRYEQYF	TGCGCCAGCAGTGAGTCCGGCAGGCGGTACGAGCAGTACTTC
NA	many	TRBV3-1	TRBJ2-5	CASSQTRGRGETQYF	TGTGCCAGCAGCCAAACCCGGGGGCGGGGGGAGACCCAGTACTTC
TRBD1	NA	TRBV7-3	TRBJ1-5	CASSSDRGAHEHF	TGTGCCAGCAGCTCCGACAGGGGGGCGCATGAGCATTTT
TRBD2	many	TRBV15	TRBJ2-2	CATSRPKLAGAVGELFF	TGTGCCACCAGCCGCCCAAAACTAGCGGGGGCGGTCGGGGAGCTGTTTTTT
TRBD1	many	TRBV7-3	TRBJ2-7	CASSPRDRGNEQYF	TGTGCCAGCAGCCCCCGGGACAGGGGGAACGAGCAGTACTTC
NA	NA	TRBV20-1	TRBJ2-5	CSARGGKETQYF	TGCAGTGCTAGAGGGGGGAAGGAGACCCAGTACTTC
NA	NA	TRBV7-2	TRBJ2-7	CASSLQGTPYEQYF	TGTGCCAGCAGCTTGCAAGGGACGCCCTACGAGCAGTACTTC
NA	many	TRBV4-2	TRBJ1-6	CASSQDKNGNSYNSPLHF	TGTGCCAGCAGCCAAGATAAGAACGGCAACTCCTATAATTCACCCCTCCACTTT
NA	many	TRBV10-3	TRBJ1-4	CAIKGEGEEKLFF	TGTGCCATCAAAGGGGAAGGTGAAGAAAAACTGTTTTTT
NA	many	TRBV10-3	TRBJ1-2	CAISEGQNNYGYTF	TGTGCCATCAGTGAAGGACAGAACAACTATGGCTACACCTTC
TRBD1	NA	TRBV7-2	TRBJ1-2	CASSLGGQGSYGYTF	TGTGCCAGCAGCTTAGGGGGACAGGGGTCCTATGGCTACACCTTC
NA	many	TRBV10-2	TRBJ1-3	CASKGSSGNTIYF	TGCGCCAGCAAGGGGAGCTCTGGAAACACCATATATTTT
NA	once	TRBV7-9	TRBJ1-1	CASSLQGF	TGTGCCAGCAGCTTACAGGGCTTT
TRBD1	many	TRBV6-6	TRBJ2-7	CASSPGQGESYEQYF	TGTGCCAGCAGTCCGGGACAGGGGGAATCCTACGAGCAGTACTTC
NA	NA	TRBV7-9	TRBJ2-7	CASSPGVGGTDEQYF	TGTGCCAGCAGCCCGGGAGTGGGGGGCACAGACGAGCAGTACTTC
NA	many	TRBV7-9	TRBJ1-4	CASSRQPQDNEKLFF	TGTGCCAGCAGCCGGCAGCCTCAAGATAATGAAAAACTGTTTTTT
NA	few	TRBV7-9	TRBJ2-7	CASSARGHYEQYF	TGTGCCAGCAGCGCGCGGGGACACTACGAGCAGTACTTC
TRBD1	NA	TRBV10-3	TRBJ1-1	CAISGTGGLGTEAFF	TGTGCCATCAGTGGCACAGGGGGCTTGGGGACTGAAGCTTTCTTT
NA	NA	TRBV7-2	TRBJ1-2	CASSLGIQGYGYTF	TGTGCCAGCTCCCTCGGGATACAAGGCTATGGCTACACCTTC
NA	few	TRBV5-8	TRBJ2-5	CASSLVGIGTQYF	TGTGCCAGCAGCTTGGTGGGGATCGGGACCCAGTACTTC
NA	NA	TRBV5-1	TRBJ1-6	CAGSWDSDNSPLHF	TGCGCCGGCAGCTGGGACTCGGATAATTCACCCCTCCACTTT
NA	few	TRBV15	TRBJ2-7	CATSRDRTAEQYF	TGTGCCACCAGCAGAGATAGGACAGCCGAGCAGTACTTC
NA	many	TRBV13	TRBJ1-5	CASSFAQGEGNQPQHF	TGTGCCAGCAGCTTCGCTCAGGGAGAGGGCAATCAGCCCCAGCATTTT
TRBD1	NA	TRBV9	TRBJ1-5	CASSSGGDSRNQPQHF	TGTGCCAGCAGCTCAGGGGGGGACAGCCGCAATCAGCCCCAGCATTTT
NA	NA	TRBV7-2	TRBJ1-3	CASSSQGFGNTIYF	TGTGCCAGCAGCTCCCAGGGCTTTGGAAACACCATATATTTT
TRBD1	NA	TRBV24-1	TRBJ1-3	CATSDHSRGLLGKTVF	TGTGCCACCAGTGACCATAGCAGGGGGCTTTTGGGAAAAACTGTTTTT
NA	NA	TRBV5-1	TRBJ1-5	CASSLWGGETQHF	TGCGCCAGCAGCTTGTGGGGGGGTGAGACCCAGCATTTT
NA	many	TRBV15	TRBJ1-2	CATSRDRREGYGYTF	TGTGCCACCAGCAGAGATAGACGGGAAGGCTATGGCTACACCTTC
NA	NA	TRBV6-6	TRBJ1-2	CSSNTGGGYTF	TGTTCCAGCAACACGGGTGGGGGCTACACCTTC
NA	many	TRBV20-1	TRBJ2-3	CSARESRSQYF	TGCAGTGCTAGAGAGTCCCGATCGCAGTATTTT
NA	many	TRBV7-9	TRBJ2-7	CASSWTSSYEQYF	TGTGCCAGCAGCTGGACGAGCTCCTACGAGCAGTACTTC
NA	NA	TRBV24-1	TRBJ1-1	CATTEGRYTEAFF	TGTGCCACCACCGAGGGGAGGTACACTGAAGCTTTCTTT
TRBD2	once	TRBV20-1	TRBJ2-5	CSARASGGRETQYF	TGCAGCGCTAGGGCTAGCGGGGGGAGAGAGACCCAGTACTTC
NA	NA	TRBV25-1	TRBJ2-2	CASSGQQGGGTGGLFF	TGTGCCAGCAGTGGCCAACAGGGGGGGGGCACCGGGGGGCTGTTTTTT
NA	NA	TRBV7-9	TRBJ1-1	CASSLGYSRGRYNEAFF	TGTGCCAGCAGCTTAGGCTACAGTAGAGGGAGATACAATGAAGCTTTCTTT
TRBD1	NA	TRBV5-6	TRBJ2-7	CASSHDHVGQGASLQYF	TGCGCCAGCAGCCACGACCACGTCGGACAGGGGGCCTCCCTCCAGTACTTC
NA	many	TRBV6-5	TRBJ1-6	CASSSEPSPLHF	TGTGCCAGCAGTTCCGAACCCTCACCCCTCCACTTT
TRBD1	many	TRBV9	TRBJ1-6	CASSDFGQGNSPLHF	TGTGCCAGCAGCGACTTTGGACAGGGAAATTCACCCCTCCACTTT
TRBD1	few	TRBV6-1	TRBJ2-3	CAIKPGQGTDTQYF	TGTGCCATCAAGCCGGGACAGGGCACAGATACGCAGTATTTT
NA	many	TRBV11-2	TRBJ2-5	CASSLDPGRQETQYF	TGTGCCAGCAGCTTAGATCCAGGGAGGCAAGAGACCCAGTACTTC
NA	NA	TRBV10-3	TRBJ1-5	CAISPDNQPQHF	TGTGCCATCAGTCCGGACAATCAGCCCCAGCATTTT
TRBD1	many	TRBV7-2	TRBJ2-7	CASSSGTGSYEQYF	TGTGCCAGCAGCTCCGGGACAGGATCCTACGAGCAGTACTTC
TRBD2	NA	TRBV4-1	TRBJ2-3	CASRTAGESYNEQYF	TGCGCCAGCAGAACAGCGGGGGAGTCCTACAATGAGCAGTATTTT
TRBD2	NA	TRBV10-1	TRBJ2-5	CASREYGGGTSGKVGQETQYF	TGCGCCAGCAGAGAGTATGGGGGTGGGACTAGCGGGAAGGTGGGACAAGAGACCCAGTACTTC
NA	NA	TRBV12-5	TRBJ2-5	CASGSASEETQYF	TGTGCTAGTGGTTCCGCTAGCGAAGAGACCCAGTACTTC
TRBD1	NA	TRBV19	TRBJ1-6	CASSPLGTGGSPLHF	TGTGCCAGTAGTCCCCTTGGGACAGGGGGTTCACCCCTCCACTTT
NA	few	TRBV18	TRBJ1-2	CASSPPGPDYGYTF	TGTGCCAGCTCACCGCCAGGGCCCGACTATGGCTACACCTTC
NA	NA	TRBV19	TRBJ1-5	CASRSGNQPQHF	TGTGCCAGTAGGTCGGGCAATCAGCCCCAGCATTTT
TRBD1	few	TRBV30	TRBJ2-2	CACPRGLSDTGELFF	TGTGCCTGTCCCAGGGGGCTCTCTGACACCGGGGAGCTGTTTTTT
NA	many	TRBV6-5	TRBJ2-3	CASAGQWGDTDTQYF	TGTGCCAGCGCTGGTCAGTGGGGCGACACAGATACGCAGTATTTT
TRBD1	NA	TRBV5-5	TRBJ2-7	CASSPDRGLREQYF	TGTGCCAGCAGCCCGGACAGGGGGCTACGAGAGCAGTACTTC
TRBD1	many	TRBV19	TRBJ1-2	CASNGQGATYGYTF	TGTGCCAGTAACGGACAGGGGGCGACTTATGGCTACACCTTC
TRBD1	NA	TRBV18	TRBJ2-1	CASSRTGGDNEQFF	TGTGCCAGCTCCCGGACAGGGGGGGACAATGAGCAGTTCTTC